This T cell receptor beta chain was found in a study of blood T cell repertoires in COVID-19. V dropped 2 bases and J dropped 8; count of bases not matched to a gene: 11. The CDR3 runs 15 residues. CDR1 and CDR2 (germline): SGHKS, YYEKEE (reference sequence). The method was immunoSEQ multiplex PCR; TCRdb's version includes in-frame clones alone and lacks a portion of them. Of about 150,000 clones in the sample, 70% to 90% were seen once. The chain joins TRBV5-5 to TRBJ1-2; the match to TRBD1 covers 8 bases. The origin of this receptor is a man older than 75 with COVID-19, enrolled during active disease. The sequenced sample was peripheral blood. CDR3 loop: CASSLQDRALTGYTF. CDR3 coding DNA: TGTGCCAGCAGCTTACAGGACAGGGCATTAACGGGCTACACCTTC. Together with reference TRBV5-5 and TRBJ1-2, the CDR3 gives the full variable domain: DAGVTQSPTHLIKTRGQQVTLRCSPISGHKSVSWYQQVLGQGPQFIFQYYEKEERGRGNFPDRFSARQFPNYSSELNVNALLLGDSALYLCASSLQDRALTGYTFGSGTRLTVV.